These 11 T cell receptor beta chains were sequenced from one sample in a study of T-cell memory formation after mild COVID-19. TCRdb ran MiXCR on the 5' RACE reads and lists one entry per CDR3 protein. Of 350,000 to 450,000 distinct CDR3 sequences listed, approximately 27% are singletons. The sequenced sample was PBMCs or a T cell subset sorted from them (not recorded which). The source is an adult woman who had mild COVID-19 (a few samples of this study predate the infection). Cell type and time point are not known.

V usage is TRBV7-9 and J usage is TRBJ2-1; D gene uncertain. The germline V gene encodes CDR1 SEHNR and CDR2 FQNEAQ (reference sequence). There are 14 residues in the CDR3. V was clipped by 1 base and J by 5 bases, with 9 bases between them. The DNA of the CDR3 is TGTGCCAGCAGCTTAGTGGTAGGGAACAATGAGCAGTTCTTC. Protein product: CASSLVVGNNEQFF.

In its sample, this clonotype was seen a few times. CDR3 residues: CASSFPDRDPEAFF. Written as DNA, the CDR3 is TGTGCCAGCAGTTTCCCGGACAGGGACCCTGAAGCTTTCTTT. J is TRBJ1-1 and V is TRBV12-3 or TRBV12-4, with 8 bases matching TRBD1. Trimming at V came to 3 bases and at J to 6 bases, leaving 6 bases not matched to a gene. The CDR3 spans 14 residues.

The chain joins TRBV12-3 or TRBV12-4 to TRBJ1-5, with TRBD1 as a possible D gene (6 bases). Trimming removed 2 bases from V and 5 bases from J, with 10 bases in between. The CDR3 extends over 14 amino acids. The CDR3 nucleotides are TGTGCCAGCAGTTTATGGGGGCCAGATCAGCCCCAGCATTTT. Translation gives CASSLWGPDQPQHF.

The rearrangement joins TRBV24-1 to TRBJ2-5; D perhaps matches TRBD2 (5 bases). Looked up from germline, CDR1 is KGHDR and CDR2 is SFDVKD. The CDR3 totals 13 residues. V was cut by 6 bases and J by 5 bases, with 12 bases left in between. CDR3 loop: CATSTRGGETQYF. CDR3 nucleotides: TGTGCCACCAGTACTCGGGGTGGGGAGACCCAGTACTTC.

The chain employs TRBV28 and TRBJ2-7; D is unclear. The CDR3 runs to 12 residues. V lost 6 bases to trimming and J lost 4 bases, with 10 bases between them. Germline V gene data show CDR1 as MDHEN and CDR2 as SYDVKM. As DNA, the CDR3 is TGTGCCAGCAGACAGACCGCGTACGAGCAGTACTTC. Residues: CASRQTAYEQYF.

In its sample, this clonotype was seen a few times. V and J are TRBV24-1 and TRBJ2-7; TRBD2 matches 7 bases. Germline assignment: CDR1 KGHDR and CDR2 SFDVKD. The CDR3 extends over 15 amino acids. V lost 2 bases and J lost 7; bases outside the gene matches: 10. The DNA of the CDR3 is TGTGCCACCAGTGATTCGACGGGAGGCCCCCATGAGCAGTACTTC. It encodes CATSDSTGGPHEQYF.

The chain employs TRBV27 and TRBJ2-1, with D possibly matching TRBD2 (6 bases). The CDR3 covers 13 residues. With 2 bases removed from V and 8 bases from J, the gap between germline ends came to 10 bases. CDR1 is MNHEY and CDR2 is SMNVEV in the germline V gene (reference sequence). DNA of the CDR3: TGTGCCAGCAGTTTAGGGGGGTTGGATGAGCAGTTCTTC. Translating gives CASSLGGLDEQFF.

The CDR3 protein is CASSGRNSPLHF. Here the CDR3 DNA reads TGTGCCAGCAGCGGGAGGAATTCACCCCTCCACTTT. The chain links TRBV5-5 to TRBJ1-6; unclear D gene. Deletions cut 4 bases from V and 7 bases from J, with 6 bases between. Germline V lookup: CDR1 SGHKS, CDR2 YYEKEE (reference sequence). This CDR3 has 12 amino acids.

This clonotype showed up just a few times. The chain couples TRBV5-1 to TRBJ1-2; 8 nucleotides align to TRBD1. The junction had 8 bases not matched to a gene; V was cut back by 0 bases and J by 7 bases. This CDR3 is 15 amino acids long. Germline assignment: CDR1 SGHRS and CDR2 YFSETQ. As DNA, the CDR3 is TGCGCCAGCAGCTTGGTGCCAGGGGGCGCAGGTGGCTACACCTTC. It is translated as CASSLVPGGAGGYTF. The whole variable domain, remainder taken from reference TRBV5-1 and TRBJ1-2, is KAGVTQTPRYLIKTRGQQVTLSCSPISGHRSVSWYQQTPGQGLQFLFEYFSETQRNKGNFPGRFSGRQFSNSRSEMNVSTLELGDSALYLCASSLVPGGAGGYTFGSGTRLTVV.

Only a few counts were recorded for this clonotype. The chain employs TRBV7-9 and TRBJ2-1; D is unclear. The CDR3 runs 13 residues. V lost 1 base and J lost 5, with 6 bases in between. CDR1 SEHNR and CDR2 FQNEAQ come from the germline V gene (reference sequence). The CDR3 DNA reads as TGTGCCAGCAGCTTAGGAGGTCACAATGAGCAGTTCTTC. Translated, it gives CASSLGGHNEQFF. The full variable domain, in which reference TRBV7-9 and TRBJ2-1 provide the parts outside the CDR3, is DTGVSQNPRHKITKRGQNVTFRCDPISEHNRLYWYRQTLGQGPEFLTYFQNEAQLEKSRLLSDRFSAERPKGSFSTLEIQRTEQGDSAMYLCASSLGGHNEQFFGPGTRLTVL.

V gene TRBV12-3 or TRBV12-4 combines with J gene TRBJ2-2; D may be TRBD1 (5 bases). The CDR3 is made up of 16 amino acids. Trimming took off 5 bases at V and 4 bases at J, with 17 bases between the two ends. The CDR3 region is CASSRPGIVGTGELFF. DNA for the CDR3: TGTGCCAGCAGTAGGCCAGGGATCGTTGGCACCGGGGAGCTGTTTTTT.